The 2 T cell receptor beta chains listed next were all sequenced from one sample in a study of cytomegalovirus exposure and HLA in healthy donors. The PCR made use of 60 Vbeta and 13 Jbeta primers. Only in-frame clones appear in the TCRdb table, and some are missing; sequencing was by immunoSEQ multiplex PCR. The table records around 64,000 clones, 65% to 90% of them present only once. The sequenced sample consisted of PBMCs. These receptors all come from a female donor in good health and CMV-seronegative.

The chain has TRBV30 and TRBJ2-5, with 7 bases that match TRBD1. The CDR3 is made up of 15 amino acids. CDR1 and CDR2 (germline): GTSNPN, SVGIG (reference sequence). Trimming took 1 base from V and 3 from J; bases not matched to a gene: 8. The CDR3 DNA follows: TGTGCCTGGAGTGAATTATTGACAGGGAAAGAGACCCAGTACTTC. The encoded protein is CAWSELLTGKETQYF.

This clone occurred once. The V call is TRBV15, the J call TRBJ2-5, with D maybe TRBD1 (6 bases). This CDR3 is 12 amino acids long. The V gene's germline CDR1 is LNHNV and CDR2 YYDKDF (reference sequence). V lost 6 bases, J lost 7 bases, and 12 bases lay in between. The CDR3 loop reads CATSVGASTQYF. In nucleotides, the CDR3 is TGTGCCACCAGTGTGGGGGCCTCGACCCAGTACTTC.